This entry lists 27 T cell receptor beta chains sequenced from one sample in a study of technical replicates of blood from several donors. Assay used: immunoSEQ multiplex PCR; TCRdb lists only in-frame clones, some missing. The data contain fewer than 70,000 clones, around 95% of them singletons. Sequencing input: T cells isolated from PBMCs. Source of these receptors: a human donor in good health.

The gene calls are TRBV9 and TRBJ2-2, with 10 bases lining up with TRBD2. CDR3 size: 16 residues. V shed 0 bases, J shed 4 bases, and the junction held 3 bases outside the gene matches. Looked up from germline, CDR1 is SGDLS and CDR2 is YYNGEE. CDR3 in DNA: TGTGCCAGCAGCGTAGGAATAGCGGGGGGCACCGGGGAGCTGTTTTTT. Translated, it gives CASSVGIAGGTGELFF.

The chain combines TRBV9 with TRBJ1-1; D may be TRBD1 (6 bases). This CDR3 region has 14 residues. V lost 3 bases to trimming and J lost 2 bases, with 11 bases between them. Germline V CDR1 and CDR2: SGDLS, YYNGEE. CDR3 sequence (DNA): TGTGCCAGCAGCGCCCCGGACAGAAACACTGAAGCTTTCTTT. Its translation is CASSAPDRNTEAFF.

J is TRBJ2-1 and V is TRBV9, with 8 bases aligning to TRBD2. Per the germline V gene, CDR1 is SGDLS and CDR2 is YYNGEE. V was clipped by 0 bases and J by 8 bases; unmatched bases: 7. There are 15 residues in the CDR3. CDR3 sequence reads: CASSVEGLAIDEQFF. The CDR3 region has the DNA TGTGCCAGCAGCGTAGAAGGACTAGCTATCGATGAGCAGTTCTTC.

The rearrangement uses TRBV5-1 and TRBJ2-7, with 11 bases lining up with TRBD1. J lost 7 bases, V lost 2 bases, and 8 bases had no gene match. CDR1 is SGHRS and CDR2 is YFSETQ in the germline V gene. This CDR3 has 15 amino acids. CDR3 protein: CASSFGGTGGEEQYF. CDR3 in DNA: TGCGCCAGCAGCTTCGGGGGGACAGGGGGTGAAGAGCAGTACTTC.

This clone was seen a single time. J is TRBJ2-7 and V is TRBV9, with D uncertain. This CDR3 has 14 amino acids. Trimming took off 3 bases at V and 0 bases at J, with 10 bases between the two ends. Germline V gene sequence: CDR1 SGDLS, CDR2 YYNGEE. CDR3 sequence: CASSGSSSSYEQYF. The CDR3 DNA reads as TGTGCCAGCAGCGGTTCATCCAGCTCCTACGAGCAGTACTTC. Full variable domain (rest looked up from reference TRBV9 and TRBJ2-7): DSGVTQTPKHLITATGQRVTLRCSPRSGDLSVYWYQQSLDQGLQFLIQYYNGEERAKGNILERFSAQQFPDLHSELNLSSLELGDSALYFCASSGSSSSYEQYFGPGTRLTVT.

DNA for the CDR3: TGTGCCAGCAGCTTATTCCAGGGGGAAGGGACCCAGTACTTC. Protein sequence: CASSLFQGEGTQYF. The chain is built from TRBV11-2 and TRBJ2-5, with 7 bases identical to TRBD1. This CDR3 has 14 amino acids. The V gene's germline CDR1 is SGHAT and CDR2 FQNNGV. The V and J ends lost 2 bases and 7 bases, in that order; junction bases with no gene match: 7.

This clone was counted only a few times. The V and J genes are TRBV29-1 and TRBJ1-4, with 9 nucleotides matching TRBD1. Germline V gene sequence: CDR1 SQVTM, CDR2 ANQGSEA. The CDR3 consists of 14 residues. V was clipped by 7 bases and J by 6 bases; unmatched bases: 9. The CDR3 loop is CSATGQGSYEKLFF. The CDR3 DNA is TGCAGCGCGACGGGACAGGGTTCGTATGAAAAACTGTTTTTT.

The chain uses TRBV6-6 and TRBJ1-2; D is possibly TRBD1 (5 bases). Trimming stripped 5 bases from V and 13 bases from J, with 20 bases between. Germline V lookup: CDR1 MNHNY, CDR2 SVGAGI (reference sequence). There are 13 residues in the CDR3. In DNA, the CDR3 is TGTGCCAGCAGTGGGGTGGAAGGGGCAGGTCTCACCTTC. As protein: CASSGVEGAGLTF.

This chain joins TRBV7-3 and TRBJ2-2, with 10 bases that match TRBD2. V shed 5 bases and J 6 bases; nucleotides not matched to a gene: 15. This CDR3 has 18 residues. CDR1 and CDR2 (germline): SGHTA, FQGTGA. The chain's CDR3 is CASSPRRKRGGQAGELFF. CDR3 coding DNA: TGTGCCAGCAGCCCTCGTAGGAAGCGGGGGGGCCAAGCCGGGGAGCTGTTTTTT. The whole variable domain, remainder taken from reference TRBV7-3 and TRBJ2-2, is GAGVSQTPSNKVTEKGKYVELRCDPISGHTALYWYRQSLGQGPEFLIYFQGTGAADDSGLPNDRFFAVRPEGSVSTLKIQRTERGDSAVYLCASSPRRKRGGQAGELFFGEGSRLTVL.

This rearrangement joins TRBV7-9 to TRBJ1-2; the D is unclear. Germline assignment: CDR1 SEHNR and CDR2 FQNEAQ (reference sequence). CDR3 length: 9 amino acids. The germline V and J ends were trimmed by 5 bases and 10 bases, with 5 bases remaining between them. In DNA form, the CDR3 reads TGTGCCAGCAGCCCTCTCTACACCTTC. This translates into CASSPLYTF.

The V gene is TRBV7-8, the J gene TRBJ1-3; tentatively, D is TRBD1 (5 bases). This CDR3 is built from 14 residues. V dropped 3 bases and J dropped 2 bases, with 8 bases sitting between them. From germline, CDR1 is SGHVS and CDR2 FQNEAQ. The CDR3, as DNA: TGTGCCAGCAGCTTTATAGGGGCTGGAAACACCATATATTTT. Translation: CASSFIGAGNTIYF.

This chain links TRBV5-1 with TRBJ2-7, with 9 bases identical to TRBD2. V was pared by 2 bases and J by 3 bases, with 3 bases of the junction left unmatched. The CDR3 covers 14 residues. Germline CDR1 and CDR2: SGHRS and YFSETQ. CDR3 coding DNA: TGCGCCAGCAGCTTTAGCGGGGGTGACTACGAGCAGTACTTC. This encodes CASSFSGGDYEQYF.

V and J are TRBV5-1 and TRBJ1-1; 10 nucleotides align to TRBD1. In germline, CDR1 is SGHRS, CDR2 YFSETQ. V dropped 3 bases and J dropped 3; count of bases not matched to a gene: 8. The CDR3 has 16 amino acids. The CDR3 nucleotides read TGCGCCAGCAGCTCCACCGGGACAGGGGTATACACTGAAGCTTTCTTT. This codes for CASSSTGTGVYTEAFF.

Here the CDR3 DNA reads TGCGCCAGCAGTATATCCCTTGAGAACGCGAAGTACACCGGGGAGCTGTTTTTT. It is translated as CASSISLENAKYTGELFF. The chain uses TRBV5-1 and TRBJ2-2; no reliable D call. This CDR3 comprises 18 residues. The ends were cut back, 5 bases at V and 3 bases at J, with 23 bases in the middle. CDR1 is SGHRS and CDR2 is YFSETQ in the germline V gene.

The genes are TRBV7-9 and TRBJ2-7; 9 bases line up with TRBD1. Germline trimming cut 6 bases from V and 0 bases from J; bases unmatched to any gene: 3. Germline CDR1 is SEHNR and CDR2 is FQNEAQ (reference sequence). The CDR3 consists of 14 residues. The CDR3 DNA follows: TGTGCCAGCAGGGAGACAGGGGGCTCCTACGAGCAGTACTTC. Its protein is CASRETGGSYEQYF.

V gene TRBV15 combines with J gene TRBJ2-1; TRBD1 agrees at 7 bases. The germline V gene has CDR1 LNHNV and CDR2 YYDKDF (reference sequence). There are 14 residues in the CDR3. V dropped 6 bases and J dropped 5; count of bases not matched to a gene: 7. The CDR3 DNA reads as TGTGCCACCAGGGGGGACAGCGCGAACAATGAGCAGTTCTTC. It encodes CATRGDSANNEQFF.

The genes are TRBV5-1 and TRBJ2-7, with 11 positions matching TRBD2. The CDR3 contains 17 residues. Germline V lookup: CDR1 SGHRS, CDR2 YFSETQ. The trim removed 4 bases at V and 2 bases at J, leaving 11 bases unmatched. Here the CDR3 DNA reads TGCGCCAGCAGCGGAAGATGGTCGACTAGCGGGACCTACGAGCAGTACTTC. Its protein product is CASSGRWSTSGTYEQYF.

The J gene is TRBJ1-4, the V gene TRBV28; tentative D call: TRBD1 (6 bases). CDR1 and CDR2 from the germline V gene are MDHEN and SYDVKM. CDR3 length: 15 amino acids. V gave up 3 bases and J gave up 8 bases, with 16 bases separating them. The CDR3 DNA sequence: TGTGCCAGCAGTTTGGCGGGGGCAGGGGAAGAAAAACTGTTTTTT. Its translation is CASSLAGAGEEKLFF.

This clone was detected once. This chain connects TRBV6-6 to TRBJ1-1, with D hard to call. There are 11 residues in the CDR3. The V gene lost 8 bases and the J gene lost 3 bases, with 7 bases spanning the gap. The germline CDR1 and CDR2 sequences are MNHNY and SVGAGI (reference sequence). CDR3 in DNA: TGTGCCAGCCGGCGGGACACTGAAGCTTTCTTT. Translating it yields CASRRDTEAFF.

The J gene is TRBJ1-1, the V gene TRBV9, with TRBD1 as a possible D gene (5 bases). Germline assignment: CDR1 SGDLS and CDR2 YYNGEE. V was pared by 9 bases and J by 4 bases, with 16 bases between. The CDR3 is 13 residues long. CDR3 protein: CATGVGPGTEAFF. As DNA, the CDR3 is TGTGCCACCGGAGTGGGGCCCGGCACTGAAGCTTTCTTT.

The chain is built from TRBV5-1 and TRBJ1-1; 9 bases match TRBD1. Germline V gene lookup returns CDR1 SGHRS and CDR2 YFSETQ. The CDR3 is 18 amino acids. V lost 4 bases to trimming and J lost 1 base; unmatched junction nucleotides: 14. In nucleotides, the CDR3 is TGCGCCAGCAGCACGACTTACAGGGGGCCCCGCCCGAACACTGAAGCTTTCTTT. It codes for CASSTTYRGPRPNTEAFF.

The chain carries TRBV7-8 and TRBJ2-5, with TRBD2 matching over 9 bases. The CDR3 covers 18 residues. Germline V gene data show CDR1 as SGHVS and CDR2 as FQNEAQ. V lost 1 base to trimming and J lost 5 bases; unmatched junction nucleotides: 14. The CDR3 bases are TGTGCCAGCAGCTTAGAGTCCCTAGCGGGGAGACGGTGGGAGACCCAGTACTTC. Its translation: CASSLESLAGRRWETQYF.

The chain carries TRBV5-1 and TRBJ2-7; TRBD1 might be the D (6 bases). This CDR3 is 17 amino acids long. Germline V gene sequence: CDR1 SGHRS, CDR2 YFSETQ. V was trimmed by 5 bases and J by 0 bases, leaving 21 bases between them. The CDR3 region is CASSWMGLRDTSYEQYF. The CDR3 DNA is TGCGCCAGCAGTTGGATGGGCCTCCGGGACACCTCCTACGAGCAGTACTTC.

The count of this clone is one. The V gene is TRBV7-9, the J gene TRBJ1-5; D not resolved. The CDR3 runs to 16 residues. The germline V gene has CDR1 SEHNR and CDR2 FQNEAQ (reference sequence). Deletions cut 4 bases from V and 1 base from J, with 14 bases between. The CDR3 loop reads CASSSTRGPSNQPQHF. The CDR3 coding sequence is TGTGCCAGCAGCTCCACAAGAGGGCCCAGCAATCAGCCCCAGCATTTT.

This chain links TRBV7-9 with TRBJ2-7; 7 bases map to TRBD2. The CDR3 has 17 amino acids. CDR1 SEHNR and CDR2 FQNEAQ come from the germline V gene (reference sequence). The V gene end was trimmed by 5 bases and the J gene end by 3 bases; junction bases not matched to a gene: 16. CDR3 DNA sequence: TGTGCCAGCAGCATCGCCCGGGCCGAGGGAGGGAACTACGAGCAGTACTTC. Translation gives CASSIARAEGGNYEQYF.

The chain uses TRBV11-2 and TRBJ1-1; no firm D call. CDR3 length equals 12 residues. Germline loops: CDR1 SGHAT, CDR2 FQNNGV. Trimming took 1 base from V and 4 from J, leaving 4 bases between them. The CDR3 sequence: CASSLGATEAFF. DNA of the CDR3: TGTGCCAGCAGCTTAGGCGCCACTGAAGCTTTCTTT.

V gene TRBV7-9 combines with J gene TRBJ1-2, with 9 bases aligning to TRBD1. The V and J ends lost 4 bases and 5 bases, in that order; junction bases with no gene match: 5. The CDR3 extends over 14 amino acids. CDR1 and CDR2 (germline): SEHNR, FQNEAQ (reference sequence). The CDR3 here is CASSSGTGTYGYTF. CDR3 nucleotides: TGTGCCAGCAGCTCCGGGACAGGGACATATGGCTACACCTTC.